Listed here are 23 T cell receptor beta chains from one sample, sequenced in a study of T cells in women clearing cervical HPV infection (dated by TCRdb to 2016 to 2019). Library generation was performed with the immunoSEQ multiplex PCR assay. Entries here come from immuneACCESS through TCRdb and include only in-frame sequences with V and J called. Some clones fail to appear in such tables; in the studies checked, an unresolved V gene covers under half of the shortfall, and the cause of the remainder is unknown. The sample's table lists a count of tens of thousands of clones. The top ten constitute roughly 17% of the sample. The sample comprised blood buffy coat. The receptors originated from a woman aged 18 to 75 with a cervical HPV16 infection that either progressed to CIN3+ or cleared (not recorded which).

Worth noting for this clone: The CDR3 extends 3 residues past the end of the read, so its final part is completed from the germline J gene. The chain joins TRBV15 to TRBJ1-5, with D perhaps TRBD1 (6 bases). CDR1 is LNHNV, CDR2 YYDKDF, per germline (reference sequence). The V and J ends lost 9 bases and 0 bases respectively, with 12 bases between them. This CDR3 has 14 residues. The covered CDR3 bases are TGTGCCACTACGGACAGATATAGCAATCAGCCC. It yields the protein CATTDRYSNQP. The entire CDR3 protein reads CATTDRYSNQPQHF.

On this clone: The observed sequence ends 3 residues before the CDR3 terminus, with the missing tail filled in from the germline J gene. V and J are TRBV7-2 and TRBJ1-2; TRBD1 matches at 8 bases. The germline V gene encodes CDR1 SGHTA and CDR2 FQGNSA. V gave up 5 bases and J gave up 6 bases; unmatched junction bases: 5. The CDR3 consists of 13 residues. The CDR3 is CASSQDRVNGYTF. Incomplete CDR3 DNA: TGTGCCAGCAGCCAGGACAGGGTCAATGGC. The full variable domain, its missing parts supplied by reference TRBV7-2 and TRBJ1-2, is GAGVSQSPSNKVTEKGKDVELRCDPISGHTALYWYRQSLGQGLEFLIYFQGNSAPDKSGLPSDRFSAERTGGSVSTLTIQRTQQEDSAVYLCASSQDRVNGYTFGSGTRLTVV.

For this clone: The CDR3 is cut off 3 residues early in the read; its end comes from the germline J gene. The rearrangement uses TRBV7-2 and TRBJ1-2; no definite D call. The CDR3 length is 15 residues. Germline loops: CDR1 SGHTA, CDR2 FQGNSA. CDR3 DNA, as far as it was read: TGTGCCAGCAGCTTTGAGGCGTCAGGCAGGCGGGAC. It specifies CASSFEASGRRD. The whole CDR3 is CASSFEASGRRDYTF.

As to this clone: The read gets to within 3 residues of the CDR3 end, and the germline J gene fills in the rest. The chain employs TRBV20-1 and TRBJ1-1; TRBD1 agrees at 12 bases. V trimming: 2 bases; J trimming: 4 bases; junction bases outside the gene matches: 11. The germline V gene has CDR1 DFQATT and CDR2 SNEGSKA (reference sequence). The CDR3 is 17 residues long. The CDR3 loop is CSARRGWDRGPTTEAFF. Partial CDR3 DNA: TGCAGTGCTAGAAGGGGCTGGGACAGGGGGCCGACCACTGAA.

Turning to this clone: The CDR3 goes on 3 residues after the read ends, and that part is filled in from the germline J gene. This chain joins TRBV10-3 and TRBJ1-5, with no clear D. The germline V gene encodes CDR1 ENHRY and CDR2 SYGVKD. The CDR3 sequence is 13 residues long. The V gene lost 2 bases and the J gene lost 7 bases, with 9 bases spanning the gap. The CDR3 DNA, read in part, is TGTGCCATCAGTGAGGCGGGGATCCAGCCC. This codes for CAISEAGIQP. From start to end, the CDR3 is CAISEAGIQPQHF.

Concerning this clone: The CDR3 extends 3 residues past the end of the read, so its final part is completed from the germline J gene. This chain connects TRBV30 to TRBJ2-7; possible D gene TRBD1, 5 bases. V lost 4 bases to trimming and J lost 5 bases, with 12 bases between them. Germline CDR1 and CDR2: GTSNPN and SVGIG (reference sequence). This CDR3 has 12 residues. CDR3 DNA, as far as it was read: TGTGCCTGGACGGTGCAGGGCCACGAG. It translates to CAWTVQGHE. Given in full, the CDR3 is CAWTVQGHEQYF. The whole variable domain, filled in from reference TRBV30 and TRBJ2-7, reads SQTIHQWPATLVQPVGSPLSLECTVEGTSNPNLYWYRQAAGRGLQLLFYSVGIGQISSEVPQNLSASRPQDRQFILSSKKLLLSDSGFYLCAWTVQGHEQYFGPGTRLTVT.

Note on this clone: The read ends 3 residues before the CDR3 terminus; that terminus is restored from the germline J gene. V usage is TRBV10-3 and J usage is TRBJ1-5; D is ambiguous. V lost 4 bases and J lost 0, with 7 bases in between. CDR3 length: 14 residues. Germline V lookup: CDR1 ENHRY, CDR2 SYGVKD. The CDR3 protein is CAISGQYSNQPQHF. CDR3 bases read: TGTGCCATCAGTGGACAATATAGCAATCAGCCC.

Concerning this clone: Read sequence stops 3 residues before the CDR3 end, and the germline J gene provides the missing end. The genes are TRBV19 and TRBJ1-2; 10 bases fit TRBD1. CDR3 length: 14 residues. Germline loops: CDR1 LNHDA, CDR2 SQIVND (reference sequence). The CDR3 sequence: CASNHRDRGYDYTF. The CDR3 bases that were read are TGTGCCAGTAACCACCGGGACAGGGGCTACGAC.

Regarding this clone: With the read ending 3 residues before the CDR3 end, the germline J gene is used to fill in that end. The chain links TRBV20-1 to TRBJ1-4, with D unresolved. There are 14 residues in the CDR3. Trimming left V 3 bases short and J 5 bases short, with 13 bases between. CDR1 is DFQATT, CDR2 SNEGSKA, per germline (reference sequence). The sequenced CDR3 bases are TGCAGTGCTAGTAGCGGGAGTTGGAATGAAAAA. This encodes CSASSGSWNEK. The entire CDR3 is CSASSGSWNEKLFF.

Judged by frequency, this clone is medium-sized (0.01 to 0.1%). Coverage ceases 3 residues before the CDR3 finishes, and the germline J gene fills in the end. The chain has TRBV19 and TRBJ1-5; D is unresolved. Germline V gene lookup returns CDR1 LNHDA and CDR2 SQIVND (reference sequence). This CDR3 region has 15 residues. The germline V and J ends were trimmed by 7 bases and 0 bases, with 13 bases remaining between them. The CDR3: CASTPMEGSNQPQHF. The covered CDR3 bases are TGTGCCAGTACCCCAATGGAGGGTAGCAATCAGCCC.

On this clone: The read halts 3 residues ahead of the CDR3 end, with the missing end drawn from the germline J gene. The V call is TRBV6-2 or TRBV6-3, the J call TRBJ1-2; TRBD1 aligns across 8 bases. Per the germline V gene, CDR1 is MNHEY and CDR2 is SVGEGT. CDR3 length: 15 residues. CDR3 bases read: TGTGCCAGCAGCCCCGGGGACAGGTCGATCTACGAC. Encoded protein: CASSPGDRSIYD. The entire CDR3 reads CASSPGDRSIYDYTF.

Incomplete CDR3 DNA: TGTGCCAGCAGTCAAGCGGAGAGGAATTCACCC. This codes for CASSQAERNSP. The full CDR3 reads CASSQAERNSPLHF. The genes are TRBV12-3 or TRBV12-4 and TRBJ1-6, with D uncertain. The read terminates 3 residues before the CDR3 end, so the remaining end is supplied by the germline J gene. Trimming left V 5 bases short and J 7 bases short, with 12 bases between. There are 14 residues in the CDR3.

Details on this clone: Sequencing ends 3 residues short of the CDR3 end; the germline J gene provides the rest. This rearrangement joins TRBV14 to TRBJ2-3; weak D call: TRBD1 (6 bases). From germline, CDR1 is SGHDN and CDR2 FVKESK. CDR3 length: 15 residues. The CDR3: CASSLMVPTGQPQYF. Incomplete CDR3 DNA: TGTGCCAGCAGCCTTATGGTCCCCACAGGGCAGCCG.

As concerns this clone: Read data end 3 residues before the CDR3 end; the end is taken from the germline J gene. The gene calls are TRBV11-2 and TRBJ2-3; no clear D gene. CDR3 length: 14 amino acids. Germline loops: CDR1 SGHAT, CDR2 FQNNGV. V lost 4 bases and J 2 bases, leaving 10 bases between the germline ends. The CDR3 loop reads CASSSLEFTDTQYF. The DNA read from the CDR3 is TGTGCCAGCAGCTCCCTAGAGTTCACAGATACG.

With respect to this clone: The read comes to an end 3 residues before the CDR3 does, leaving the germline J gene to fill in the end. Other DNA sequences from this sample encode an identical CDR3 as well. The gene calls are TRBV20-1 and TRBJ2-7; TRBD2 is a possible D gene (6 bases). V was cut by 6 bases and J by 2 bases, with 14 bases left in between. Germline assignment: CDR1 DFQATT and CDR2 SNEGSKA (reference sequence). The CDR3 extends over 13 amino acids. CDR3 residues: CSATFGGTYEQYF. The DNA read from the CDR3 is TGCAGTGCCACCTTCGGGGGTACCTACGAG.

Concerning this clone: The read halts 3 residues ahead of the CDR3 end, with the missing end drawn from the germline J gene. The V gene is TRBV20-1, the J gene TRBJ1-1; D ambiguous. Trimming shortened V by 6 bases and J by 1 base, and 9 bases separated the two germline ends. The CDR3 totals 12 residues. Germline V gene lookup returns CDR1 DFQATT and CDR2 SNEGSKA (reference sequence). The chain's CDR3 is CSALGGNTEAFF. The sequenced part of the CDR3 DNA is TGCAGTGCCCTCGGCGGGAACACTGAA.

As for this clone: The read terminates 3 residues ahead of where the CDR3 ends, so the germline J gene completes it. The chain couples TRBV5-5 to TRBJ1-2, with 9 nucleotides matching TRBD1. V lost 2 bases to trimming and J lost 5 bases; unmatched junction nucleotides: 7. The germline V gene encodes CDR1 SGHKS and CDR2 YYEKEE (reference sequence). The CDR3 length is 15 residues. The CDR3 bases that were read are TGTGCCAGCAGCTTTCGGACAGGGGCCGTTTATGGC. Its translation: CASSFRTGAVYG. The entire CDR3 protein reads CASSFRTGAVYGYTF.

Details on this clone: The read ends 3 residues shy of where the CDR3 ends; the end is completed using the germline J gene. The chain joins TRBV6-1 to TRBJ1-2; D might be TRBD1 (5 bases). CDR3 length equals 13 residues. V was pared by 4 bases and J by 4 bases, with 10 bases between. Germline values: CDR1 MNHNS, CDR2 SASEGT. The CDR3 region is CASSVQVTYGYTF. The DNA read from the CDR3 is TGTGCCAGCAGTGTACAGGTCACCTATGGC.

Comment on this clone: The missing CDR3 end, 3 residues past where the read stops, is filled in from the germline J gene. The V call is TRBV29-1, the J call TRBJ2-3; 9 nucleotides align to TRBD1. CDR3 length equals 12 residues. Germline lookup yields CDR1 SQVTM and CDR2 ANQGSEA. The CDR3 here is CSVDRGRETQYF. The sequenced CDR3 bases are TGCAGCGTAGACAGGGGGAGAGAGACG.

Concerning this clone: The read terminates 3 residues ahead of where the CDR3 ends, so the germline J gene completes it. The chain employs TRBV7-9 and TRBJ2-7; TRBD2 is a possible D gene (5 bases). The CDR3 runs 14 residues. V lost 1 base and J lost 5, with 12 bases in between. Germline V gene lookup returns CDR1 SEHNR and CDR2 FQNEAQ (reference sequence). The sequenced part of the CDR3 DNA is TGTGCCAGCAGCTTAGTTCGGGGTAGCGACGAG. This gives the protein CASSLVRGSDE. From start to end, the CDR3 is CASSLVRGSDEQYF.

Note on this clone: The CDR3 goes on 3 residues after the read ends, and that part is filled in from the germline J gene. The genes are TRBV11-2 and TRBJ1-2; 7 nucleotides agree with TRBD1. This CDR3 is 15 amino acids long. The trim removed 5 bases at V and 6 bases at J, leaving 12 bases unmatched. CDR1 is SGHAT, CDR2 FQNNGV, per germline. The CDR3 sequence is CASSPRDRPSNGYTF. The DNA read from the CDR3 is TGTGCCAGCAGCCCTAGGGACAGACCGTCCAATGGC. Full variable domain (rest looked up from reference TRBV11-2 and TRBJ1-2): EAGVAQSPRYKIIEKRQSVAFWCNPISGHATLYWYQQILGQGPKLLIQFQNNGVVDDSQLPKDRFSAERLKGVDSTLKIQPAKLEDSAVYLCASSPRDRPSNGYTFGSGTRLTVV.

As regards this clone: The missing CDR3 end, 3 residues past where the read stops, is filled in from the germline J gene. V is TRBV18 and J is TRBJ1-2; perhaps TRBD1 as D (5 bases). CDR3 size: 14 residues. CDR1 is KGHSH, CDR2 LQKENI, per germline. CDR3 DNA (partial): TGTGCCAGCTCTCCCGGGACTAGCGGGAGAGAC. This translates into CASSPGTSGRD. The full CDR3 reads CASSPGTSGRDYTF.

About this clone itself: The sequenced fragment ends 3 residues before the CDR3 boundary, so the rest is inferred from the germline J gene. The rearrangement uses TRBV7-2 and TRBJ2-3; TRBD2 agrees at 10 bases. CDR1 and CDR2 (germline): SGHTA, FQGNSA. J gave up 2 bases and V 8 bases, and 4 bases lay outside the gene matches. The CDR3 is 14 amino acids. CDR3 bases read: TGTGCCAGCGTACTAGCGGGATTCACAGATACG. Translation: CASVLAGFTDT. In full, the CDR3 reads CASVLAGFTDTQYF.